A single sample is the source of the 30 T cell receptor beta chains below, sequenced in a study of OX40 agonist ivuxolimab in advanced cancers. TCRdb's table, derived via immunoSEQ multiplex PCR, lists solely in-frame clones and lacks some. The sample lists roughly 66,000 clones; under 90% were seen once. The sequencing here drew on CD4+ or CD8+ T cells sorted from blood, taken in a trial of the OX40 agonist ivuxolimab. These receptors all stem from an adult with an advanced solid tumor such as melanoma, head and neck, liver or kidney cancer.

This chain links TRBV18 with TRBJ1-5; maybe TRBD1 (5 bases). The V end lost 2 bases, the J end lost 3 bases, and 11 bases lay between the germline ends. The CDR3 spans 15 residues. CDR1 KGHSH and CDR2 LQKENI come from the germline V gene. CDR3 sequence: CASSPIQGTNQPQHF. CDR3 nucleotides: TGTGCCAGCTCACCAATCCAGGGTACCAATCAGCCCCAGCATTTT.

The chain carries TRBV5-1 and TRBJ1-6; 9 bases fit TRBD1. The V gene end was trimmed by 1 base and the J gene end by 12 bases; junction bases not matched to a gene: 8. CDR1 is SGHRS and CDR2 is YFSETQ in the germline V gene. This CDR3 is 15 amino acids long. The CDR3 nucleotides read TGCGCCAGCAGCTTGCAGGGACAGGGTTCGGAACCCCTCCACTTT. Amino acid sequence: CASSLQGQGSEPLHF.

The chain links TRBV27 to TRBJ1-5; 7 bases agree with TRBD1. CDR3 length equals 15 residues. Germline V gives CDR1 MNHEY, CDR2 SMNVEV (reference sequence). Trimming cost V 3 bases and J 0 bases; bases outside gene matches: 2. The CDR3 is CASSFGTDSNQPQHF. In DNA, the CDR3 is TGTGCCAGCAGTTTCGGGACAGATAGCAATCAGCCCCAGCATTTT.

The chain couples TRBV9 to TRBJ2-7, with D unclear. This CDR3 contains 14 residues. V dropped 0 bases and J dropped 0 bases, with 7 bases sitting between them. The germline gives CDR1 SGDLS, CDR2 YYNGEE. The CDR3 protein is CASSVGHTSYEQYF. Here the CDR3 DNA reads TGTGCCAGCAGCGTAGGACATACCTCCTACGAGCAGTACTTC.

V gene TRBV18 combines with J gene TRBJ2-7, with a tentative D call TRBD1 (6 bases). This CDR3 has 14 residues. V shed 6 bases and J shed 2 bases, with 14 bases lying between them. Germline CDR1 and CDR2: KGHSH and LQKENI. CDR3 protein: CASSRDIGAYEQYF. In DNA, the CDR3 is TGTGCCAGCTCTCGGGACATCGGTGCCTACGAGCAGTACTTC.

This clone is labeled as medium-sized. V and J are TRBV2 and TRBJ1-2; tentatively, D is TRBD1 (5 bases). The V gene's germline CDR1 is SNHLY and CDR2 FYNNEI. Trimming took 5 bases from V and 2 from J, leaving 18 bases between them. The CDR3 is 16 residues long. The DNA for the CDR3 is TGTGCCAGCAGTCCGCTGGGGCAGGTGATAAACTATGGCTACACCTTC. Protein sequence: CASSPLGQVINYGYTF.

The J gene is TRBJ1-1, the V gene TRBV18, with a possible D match to TRBD1 (5 bases). Germline CDR1 is KGHSH and CDR2 is LQKENI. The CDR3 has 14 amino acids. The V end lost 2 bases, the J end lost 1 base, and 8 bases lay between the germline ends. CDR3 DNA: TGTGCCAGCTCACCAATGACAGCGAACACTGAAGCTTTCTTT. Translating it yields CASSPMTANTEAFF.

This clone appeared once. The chain combines TRBV5-4 with TRBJ2-1; 7 nucleotides line up with TRBD2. After removal of 7 bases from V and 5 bases from J, the junction contained 3 bases not matched to a gene. The CDR3 totals 12 residues. Germline values: CDR1 SGHNT, CDR2 YYREEE (reference sequence). This CDR3 reads CASGGVNNEQFF. As DNA, the CDR3 is TGTGCCAGCGGGGGGGTTAACAATGAGCAGTTCTTC.

V is TRBV5-4 and J is TRBJ2-3, with TRBD2 identical over 10 bases. Germline CDR1 is SGHNT and CDR2 is YYREEE (reference sequence). V shed 1 base and J 6 bases; nucleotides not matched to a gene: 8. This CDR3 has 16 residues. Here the CDR3 reads CASSLLASGGLDTQYF. DNA for the CDR3: TGTGCCAGCAGCTTGCTGGCTAGCGGGGGCCTGGATACGCAGTATTTT.

This clone turned up a few times. The chain recombines TRBV30 with TRBJ1-6, with D possibly being TRBD1 (5 bases). The CDR3 consists of 13 residues. Trimming cost V 4 bases and J 5 bases, with 9 bases left between them. The V gene's germline CDR1 is GTSNPN and CDR2 SVGIG (reference sequence). The CDR3 protein is CAWTGLNNSPLHF. The CDR3, as DNA: TGTGCCTGGACGGGACTGAATAATTCACCCCTCCACTTT.

V usage is TRBV6-5 and J usage is TRBJ1-1; TRBD1 is a possible D gene (6 bases). Germline-derived CDR1 and CDR2 are MNHEY and SVGAGI. V was pared by 5 bases and J by 4 bases, with 17 bases between. The CDR3 has 15 amino acids. The DNA of the CDR3 is TGTGCCAGCAGTGTCGGGGGGGCCAAGGGCACTGAAGCTTTCTTT. This gives the protein CASSVGGAKGTEAFF.

This clone has just one count. The chain couples TRBV7-2 to TRBJ2-3; 12 nucleotides align to TRBD2. Trimming removed 4 bases from V and 9 bases from J; junction bases left unmatched: 5. CDR1 SGHTA and CDR2 FQGNSA come from the germline V gene. The CDR3 is 14 amino acids. CDR3 region: CASSSLAGGLTQYF. CDR3 DNA: TGTGCCAGCAGCTCTCTAGCGGGGGGGCTGACGCAGTATTTT.

The chain is built from TRBV12-5 and TRBJ2-3, with 8 bases that match TRBD2. The trim removed 4 bases at V and 6 bases at J, leaving 6 bases unmatched. The length of the CDR3 is 14 residues. Germline assignment: CDR1 LGHNT and CDR2 FRNRAP. The CDR3: CASGSGLAGDTQYF. The CDR3, as DNA: TGTGCTAGTGGTTCCGGACTAGCAGGTGATACGCAGTATTTT.

In this sample, this clone turned up a few times. The V call is TRBV5-1, the J call TRBJ2-7, with 13 bases lining up with TRBD2. From germline, CDR1 is SGHRS and CDR2 YFSETQ. J lost 4 bases, V lost 0 bases, and 4 bases had no gene match. The CDR3 has 16 residues. The CDR3: CASSLGGTSGTYEQYF. CDR3 in DNA: TGCGCCAGCAGCTTGGGGGGGACTAGCGGGACTTACGAGCAGTACTTC.

V gene TRBV29-1 combines with J gene TRBJ1-2, with 12 bases lining up with TRBD1. V shed 1 base, J shed 2 bases, and the junction held 2 bases outside the gene matches. CDR1 and CDR2 (germline): SQVTM, ANQGSEA. The CDR3 loop spans 15 amino acids. The CDR3 here is CSVEGDRGLNYGYTF. The DNA for the CDR3 is TGCAGCGTTGAAGGGGACAGGGGGCTCAACTATGGCTACACCTTC.

The rearrangement links TRBV5-8 to TRBJ1-2, with TRBD1 matching 9 bases. Germline CDR1 SGHTS, CDR2 YDEGEE. The junction had 6 bases not matched to a gene; V was cut back by 4 bases and J by 2 bases. The CDR3 contains 15 residues. CDR3 sequence: CASSTGGQGNYGYTF. CDR3 nucleotides: TGTGCCAGCAGCACAGGGGGACAGGGAAACTATGGCTACACCTTC. The entire variable domain, with the rest obtained from reference TRBV5-8 and TRBJ1-2, is as follows: EAGVTQSPTHLIKTRGQQATLRCSPISGHTSVYWYQQALGLGLQFLLWYDEGEERNRGNFPPRFSGRQFPNYSSELNVNALELEDSALYLCASSTGGQGNYGYTFGSGTRLTVV.

The chain uses TRBV6-1 and TRBJ1-2; 10 nucleotides agree with TRBD1. Germline CDR1 MNHNS, CDR2 SASEGT. V lost 7 bases to trimming and J lost 3 bases; unmatched junction nucleotides: 2. The CDR3 extends over 13 amino acids. As DNA, the CDR3 is TGTGCCAGCACCGGGACAGGGGACTATGGCTACACCTTC. Protein product: CASTGTGDYGYTF.

This chain's CDR3 is CASTKESGNTQYF. Here the CDR3 DNA reads TGTGCCAGCACCAAAGAGTCGGGGAATACGCAGTATTTT. The V and J genes are TRBV9 and TRBJ2-3; possible D gene TRBD2, 5 bases. CDR1 SGDLS and CDR2 YYNGEE come from the germline V gene. This CDR3 is built from 13 residues. The ends were cut back, 6 bases at V and 7 bases at J, with 15 bases in the middle.

The chain is built from TRBV14 and TRBJ2-2; possible D gene TRBD1, 6 bases. Germline V lookup: CDR1 SGHDN, CDR2 FVKESK. The CDR3 spans 15 residues. V shed 2 bases and J shed 0 bases, with 7 bases lying between them. The CDR3 spells CASSQRTANTGELFF. In DNA form, the CDR3 reads TGTGCCAGCAGCCAAAGGACAGCGAACACCGGGGAGCTGTTTTTT.

This clone is a singleton in its sample. V and J are TRBV2 and TRBJ1-1; D remains ambiguous. Trimming pared 4 bases from V and 3 bases from J, leaving 9 bases between. CDR1 and CDR2 (germline): SNHLY, FYNNEI. The CDR3 length is 13 residues. CDR3 nucleotides: TGTGCCAGCAGTGGTGGACTGGACACTGAAGCTTTCTTT. Protein sequence: CASSGGLDTEAFF.

The chain carries TRBV11-1 and TRBJ2-6; D call uncertain. The CDR3 spans 15 residues. Germline CDR1 is SGHAT and CDR2 is FQDESV (reference sequence). V was cut by 0 bases and J by 1 base, with 4 bases left in between. DNA of the CDR3: TGTGCCAGCAGCTTAGCGGGGTCTGGGGCCAACGTCCTGACTTTC. The encoded protein is CASSLAGSGANVLTF.

The chain links TRBV28 to TRBJ1-5; TRBD1 is a possible D gene (6 bases). Germline loops: CDR1 MDHEN, CDR2 SYDVKM. V shed 3 bases and J shed 6 bases, with 15 bases lying between them. The CDR3 is 15 residues long. The CDR3 protein is CASSLEGGEFQPQHF. DNA of the CDR3: TGTGCCAGCAGTTTGGAGGGGGGGGAATTTCAGCCCCAGCATTTT.

V and J are TRBV2 and TRBJ2-1, with D hard to call. The CDR3 has 12 residues. V lost 5 bases, J lost 8 bases, and 10 bases lay in between. CDR1 SNHLY and CDR2 FYNNEI come from the germline V gene. Here the CDR3 DNA reads TGTGCCAGCAGTCGCTATGAGGATGAGCAGTTCTTC. This codes for CASSRYEDEQFF.

J is TRBJ2-4 and V is TRBV5-1; D may be TRBD2 (5 bases). The ends were cut back, 0 bases at V and 8 bases at J, with 12 bases in the middle. Germline assignment: CDR1 SGHRS and CDR2 YFSETQ. This CDR3 spans 14 amino acids. The CDR3 protein is CASSLVTLRDIQYF. CDR3 nucleotide sequence: TGCGCCAGCAGCTTGGTTACTCTGCGGGACATTCAGTACTTC.

This chain connects TRBV5-8 to TRBJ1-1; D unclear. CDR3 length: 14 amino acids. CDR1 and CDR2 from the germline V gene are SGHTS and YDEGEE. The V and J ends lost 4 bases and 10 bases respectively, with 20 bases between them. CDR3 nucleotides: TGTGCCAGCAGCAAGCCCGCTGGGAGCCCCGGAGCTTTCTTT. Translation gives CASSKPAGSPGAFF.

The rearrangement links TRBV13 to TRBJ2-7, with 8 bases aligning to TRBD1. The CDR3 consists of 14 residues. Germline values: CDR1 PRHDT, CDR2 FYEKMQ (reference sequence). Germline trimming cut 6 bases from V and 2 bases from J; bases unmatched to any gene: 6. DNA of the CDR3: TGTGCCAGCAGTACCCAGGGGGCCACCTACGAGCAGTACTTC. Protein product: CASSTQGATYEQYF.

The chain has TRBV7-4 and TRBJ1-5; 10 nucleotides agree with TRBD1. The CDR3 totals 14 residues. The trim removed 5 bases at V and 6 bases at J, leaving 4 bases unmatched. Germline values: CDR1 SGHVT, CDR2 SQSDAQ. CDR3 loop: CASSPRTGGQPQHF. DNA for the CDR3: TGTGCCAGCAGCCCCCGGACAGGGGGTCAGCCCCAGCATTTT.

This clone was seen once. V and J are TRBV21-1 and TRBJ2-4; the table's D call, TRBD2, has no DNA check behind it. TRBV21-1 is deemed a pseudogene. This CDR3 contains 20 residues. In DNA form, the CDR3 reads TGTGCCAGCAGCATCCCGGGACTAGAAGCTTCTAATCTAGCCAAAAACATTCAGTACTTC. This encodes CASSIPGLEASNLAKNIQYF.

This chain links TRBV6-1 with TRBJ1-3; D may be TRBD1 (5 bases). Per germline, CDR1 MNHNS and CDR2 SASEGT. CDR3 length: 14 amino acids. The V end was cut by 0 bases, the J end by 8 bases, with 11 bases between. The CDR3 region has the DNA TGTGCCAGCAGTGAAGCGGCGTCGGGGGACACCATATATTTT. The encoded protein is CASSEAASGDTIYF.

The chain joins TRBV7-2 to TRBJ2-3; D is ambiguous. This CDR3 contains 13 residues. Between the trimmed V and J ends, which lost 5 bases and 3 bases, there was a span of 9 bases. CDR1 SGHTA and CDR2 FQGNSA come from the germline V gene. This CDR3 reads CASSRLGTDTQYF. As DNA, the CDR3 is TGTGCCAGCAGCAGACTTGGGACAGATACGCAGTATTTT. Full variable domain (outside the CDR3, taken from reference TRBV7-2 and TRBJ2-3): GAGVSQSPSNKVTEKGKDVELRCDPISGHTALYWYRQSLGQGLEFLIYFQGNSAPDKSGLPSDRFSAERTGGSVSTLTIQRTQQEDSAVYLCASSRLGTDTQYFGPGTRLTVL.